The TCR beta chain under discussion was sequenced for a study of T cell responses to AZD1222 COVID-19 vaccine. Study-wide background: Second-dose groups at about 4 or about 12 weeks were pooled.

CDR1 is SGDLS and CDR2 is YYNGEE in the germline V gene. This CDR3 comprises 13 residues. Trimming took off 2 bases at V and 7 bases at J, with 12 bases between the two ends. The protocol was immunoSEQ multiplex PCR, while the TCRdb copy is restricted to in-frame clones and leaves out a portion. The data contain some 130,000 clones, 84% of them singletons. A remark on this clone: The antigen remains undetermined.

The study's findings and limits: Baseline seropositives among AZD1222 recipients totaled only 5 to 7. A rise in Spike-specific TCR breadth and depth followed two AZD1222 doses. In a largely white British group with more females than males, clonal diversity was possibly underestimated.

This sequence was found in an adult in good health. The starting material was peripheral blood, obtained on day 0 of AZD1222 vaccination. The chain couples TRBV9 to TRBJ1-1; D might be TRBD1 (5 bases). CDR3 in amino acids: CASSVVEQVEAFF. The CDR3 nucleotides read TGTGCCAGCAGCGTGGTAGAACAGGTTGAAGCTTTCTTT.